One sample yielded the 6 T cell receptor beta chains listed below, sequenced in a study of blood T cells in healthy people across ages. A sample-barcoded 5' primer and a J-beta primer mix were used in a second PCR of roughly 6 to 11 cycles. Using its own MiXCR run on the 5' RACE reads, TCRdb lists one record per CDR3 protein. This table has roughly 800,000 distinct CDR3 sequences, roughly 25% appearing once. These same records also appear under a second study, on T cells of mothers and their children.

Sequenced input: blood. The origin of the receptors is a boy between 10 and 17 years old in good health.

This clonotype was found a few times. The junction departs from the called germline gene at one end, perhaps through a read error. The chain has TRBV7-3 and TRBJ1-1; no definite D call. The V gene's germline CDR1 is SGHTA and CDR2 FQGTGA. CDR3 length equals 14 residues. Here the CDR3 DNA reads TGTGCCAGCAGCTTATCTGGAGGGAACATTGAAGCTTTCTTT. Translation gives CASSLSGGNIEAFF.

The chain employs TRBV3-1 and TRBJ2-1; 9 bases map to TRBD2. This CDR3 has 15 amino acids. CDR1 and CDR2 from the germline V gene are LGHDT and YNNKEL (reference sequence). Trimming removed 3 bases from V and 6 bases from J; junction bases left unmatched: 6. CDR3 sequence (DNA): TGTGCCAGCAGCCACCCTAGCGGGGCAACCAATGAGCAGTTCTTC. The encoded protein is CASSHPSGATNEQFF.

This clonotype was picked up one time. One end of the junction does not line up with germline, which may come from a read error. The chain couples TRBV9 to TRBJ2-4, with 11 bases fitting TRBD2. There are 17 residues in the CDR3. Germline-derived CDR1 and CDR2 are SGDLS and YYNGEE. CDR3 protein: CAGSVSGLAGGQNIQYF. CDR3 in DNA: TGTGCCGGCAGCGTATCGGGGCTAGCGGGGGGTCAAAACATTCAGTACTTC.

This clonotype was seen a few times. The rearrangement joins TRBV5-1 to TRBJ2-5; either TRBD1 or TRBD2 may fit D (5 bases each). The tail of the sequence fits TRBJ2-1 better, so the J call may be wrong. The CDR3 contains 13 residues. The germline gives CDR1 SGHRS, CDR2 YFSETQ. Written as DNA, the CDR3 is TGCGCCAGCAGCCCCCGGGACGGCGGGCAGCAGTTCTTC. Translating gives CASSPRDGGQQFF.

This sequence joins TRBV20-1 and TRBJ2-1; possibly TRBD1 for D (6 bases). Trimming shortened V by 3 bases and J by 3 bases, and 12 bases separated the two germline ends. This CDR3 is 14 amino acids long. CDR1 DFQATT and CDR2 SNEGSKA come from the germline V gene (reference sequence). Here the CDR3 DNA reads TGCAGTGCTAGTGGGCAGGGGAACTACAATGAGCAGTTCTTC. Protein product: CSASGQGNYNEQFF.

Only a few counts were recorded for this clonotype. The chain is built from TRBV5-5 and TRBJ2-3, with D unresolved. Between the trimmed V and J ends, which lost 4 bases and 6 bases, there was a span of 18 bases. Germline V gene lookup returns CDR1 SGHKS and CDR2 YYEKEE (reference sequence). There are 15 residues in the CDR3. The CDR3 sequence is CASSPQVPPWDTQYF. The CDR3 DNA is TGTGCCAGCAGCCCTCAAGTTCCACCATGGGATACGCAGTATTTT. The full variable domain, its missing parts supplied by reference TRBV5-5 and TRBJ2-3, is DAGVTQSPTHLIKTRGQQVTLRCSPISGHKSVSWYQQVLGQGPQFIFQYYEKEERGRGNFPDRFSARQFPNYSSELNVNALLLGDSALYLCASSPQVPPWDTQYFGPGTRLTVL.